The 32 T cell receptor beta chains listed next were all sequenced from one sample in a study of T cells in Graves' hyperthyroidism and ophthalmopathy. Amplification of TCR beta CDR3 regions used RNA as the template. The TCR CDR3 first-round RT-PCR relied on the HTBI primer set. TCRdb analysed the multiplex PCR reads with MiXCR anew, one entry per CDR3 protein. The table includes some 200,000 distinct CDR3 sequences, approximately 16% detected once. The specimen sequenced was blood. These receptors all stem from a woman aged 45-60 years with Graves' hyperthyroidism.

This clonotype was recorded many times. The chain joins TRBV3-1 to TRBJ1-1; D remains unclear. The CDR3 loop spans 12 amino acids. Germline assignment: CDR1 LGHDT and CDR2 YNNKEL (reference sequence). V gave up 6 bases and J gave up 7 bases, with 12 bases separating them. CDR3 in amino acids: CASSLDFREAFF. The DNA of the CDR3 is TGTGCCAGCAGTCTCGATTTTCGTGAAGCTTTCTTT.

This clonotype has ten or more counts. V is TRBV3-1 and J is TRBJ2-1, with D possibly being TRBD2 (5 bases). The V gene lost 1 base and the J gene lost 6 bases, with 10 bases spanning the gap. Per the germline V gene, CDR1 is LGHDT and CDR2 is YNNKEL (reference sequence). The CDR3 is made up of 14 amino acids. The CDR3 reads CASSQVLALNEQFF. The CDR3 bases are TGTGCCAGCAGCCAAGTTCTAGCACTCAATGAGCAGTTCTTC.

This clonotype occurred a few times. This chain uses TRBV29-1 with TRBJ2-1, with D perhaps given as TRBD1 or TRBD2 (6 bases each). The CDR3 runs to 14 residues. Trimming shortened V by 7 bases and J by 2 bases, and 15 bases separated the two germline ends. The germline V gene has CDR1 SQVTM and CDR2 ANQGSEA. The CDR3 nucleotides are TGCAGCGCCAAGCTAGGGGGGCCCTACAATGAGCAGTTCTTC. This codes for CSAKLGGPYNEQFF.

In its sample, this clonotype was seen a few times. The chain couples TRBV7-8 to TRBJ2-7; the D gene could be TRBD1 or TRBD2 (5 bases each). The V end lost 5 bases, the J end lost 2 bases, and 13 bases lay between the germline ends. Per the germline V gene, CDR1 is SGHVS and CDR2 is FQNEAQ. The CDR3 runs to 14 residues. The DNA for the CDR3 is TGTGCCAGCAGCACGGGACCGACGACCTACGAGCAGTACTTC. It is translated as CASSTGPTTYEQYF.

This clonotype was counted at least ten times. This chain joins TRBV28 and TRBJ1-2; TRBD1 matches at 8 bases. Germline V gene data show CDR1 as MDHEN and CDR2 as SYDVKM. This CDR3 is 14 amino acids long. V lost 3 bases and J lost 5; bases outside the gene matches: 5. CDR3 in DNA: TGTGCCAGCAGTTTTAGGACAGGGTTTTATGGCTACACCTTC. As protein: CASSFRTGFYGYTF.

The table lists this clonotype with many counts. V is TRBV11-2 and J is TRBJ2-5; D is ambiguous. Per the germline V gene, CDR1 is SGHAT and CDR2 is FQNNGV. V lost 3 bases to trimming and J lost 0 bases, with 5 bases between them. This CDR3 spans 13 amino acids. CDR3 region: CASSFAYQETQYF. As DNA, the CDR3 is TGTGCCAGCAGCTTTGCTTACCAAGAGACCCAGTACTTC.

V usage is TRBV13 and J usage is TRBJ1-3; D unresolved. This CDR3 contains 16 residues. Trimming cost V 8 bases and J 0 bases, with 17 bases left between them. CDR1 and CDR2 (germline): PRHDT, FYEKMQ (reference sequence). The CDR3 nucleotides read TGTGCCAGCTCTGGGGTTATGGGGTACTCTGGAAACACCATATATTTT. The encoded protein is CASSGVMGYSGNTIYF.

Here the CDR3 DNA reads TGTGCCAGCAGCGGAGGAGCAGGGGAATCTGGAAACACCATATATTTT. It is translated as CASSGGAGESGNTIYF. J is TRBJ1-3 and V is TRBV5-5; possibly TRBD1 for D (6 bases). The V gene's germline CDR1 is SGHKS and CDR2 YYEKEE (reference sequence). The CDR3 has 16 amino acids. V was shortened by 4 bases and J by 1 base, with 15 bases between the two germline ends. Supplemented by reference TRBV5-5 and TRBJ1-3, the full variable domain reads DAGVTQSPTHLIKTRGQQVTLRCSPISGHKSVSWYQQVLGQGPQFIFQYYEKEERGRGNFPDRFSARQFPNYSSELNVNALLLGDSALYLCASSGGAGESGNTIYFGEGSWLTVV.

In this sample, this clonotype turned up a few times. The chain uses TRBV7-9 and TRBJ2-5; no reliable D call. The ends were cut back, 0 bases at V and 5 bases at J, with 10 bases in the middle. The CDR3 spans 14 residues. Germline V gene lookup returns CDR1 SEHNR and CDR2 FQNEAQ (reference sequence). The CDR3 loop is CASSLAAEGETQYF. CDR3 bases: TGTGCCAGCAGCTTAGCGGCGGAAGGGGAGACCCAGTACTTC.

This clonotype occurred many times. J is TRBJ1-1 and V is TRBV5-1; D perhaps matches TRBD1 (5 bases). The CDR3 spans 13 residues. Germline CDR1 is SGHRS and CDR2 is YFSETQ. Trimming took 0 bases from V and 11 from J, leaving 14 bases between them. CDR3 residues: CASSLAREARAFF. The CDR3 nucleotides are TGCGCCAGCAGCTTGGCCAGGGAGGCACGGGCTTTCTTT.

This clonotype was recorded many times. This rearrangement joins TRBV20-1 to TRBJ2-7; 16 nucleotides align to TRBD2. J gave up 3 bases and V 8 bases, and 7 bases lay outside the gene matches. The CDR3 is made up of 15 amino acids. CDR1 and CDR2 (germline): DFQATT, SNEGSKA (reference sequence). The CDR3, as DNA: TGCAGTACCGGGACTAGCGGGAGGGCCTTCTACGAGCAGTACTTC. Its translation: CSTGTSGRAFYEQYF.

This clonotype was recorded many times. This rearrangement joins TRBV12-3 or TRBV12-4 to TRBJ2-6, with D unclear. Trimming left V 6 bases short and J 2 bases short, with 8 bases between. The CDR3 contains 14 residues. Here the CDR3 reads CASSEVPGANVLTF. DNA of the CDR3: TGTGCCAGCAGCGAGGTCCCTGGGGCCAACGTCCTGACTTTC.

This clonotype came up many times. The chain employs TRBV11-1 and TRBJ2-1; 13 bases match TRBD2. CDR3 size: 16 residues. Trimming at V came to 5 bases and at J to 7 bases, leaving 8 bases not matched to a gene. Germline V lookup: CDR1 SGHAT, CDR2 FQDESV (reference sequence). The CDR3 is CASSRLLAGGENEQFF. CDR3 nucleotides: TGTGCCAGCAGCCGTTTACTAGCGGGAGGGGAAAATGAGCAGTTCTTC.

This clonotype was observed a handful of times. The V call is TRBV30, the J call TRBJ2-5; 11 bases agree with TRBD1. Unmatched junction bases numbered 8, after V lost 7 bases and J lost 4 bases. Germline V CDR1 and CDR2: GTSNPN, SVGIG (reference sequence). CDR3 length: 14 amino acids. The CDR3 loop reads CAYSRDRGGETQYF. In DNA, the CDR3 is TGTGCCTACTCCCGGGACAGGGGGGGAGAGACCCAGTACTTC. The variable domain in full, with the rest retrieved from reference TRBV30 and TRBJ2-5, is SQTIHQWPATLVQPVGSPLSLECTVEGTSNPNLYWYRQAAGRGLQLLFYSVGIGQISSEVPQNLSASRPQDRQFILSSKKLLLSDSGFYLCAYSRDRGGETQYFGPGTRLLVL.

The chain employs TRBV7-9 and TRBJ1-5; no firm D call. The CDR3 length is 14 residues. The V gene's germline CDR1 is SEHNR and CDR2 FQNEAQ (reference sequence). The V and J ends lost 1 base and 6 bases respectively, with 10 bases between them. CDR3 DNA sequence: TGTGCCAGCAGCTTAGATTCGGGGTTTCAGCCCCAGCATTTT. It encodes CASSLDSGFQPQHF.

This clonotype was seen at least ten times. The CDR3 region has the DNA TGTGCCAGCAGTGAATTCGGGACTAGTCTCCATGAGCAGTTCTTC. It translates to CASSEFGTSLHEQFF. The V call is TRBV2, the J call TRBJ2-1; 8 nucleotides align to TRBD2. V was pared by 2 bases and J by 8 bases, with 8 bases of the junction left unmatched. This CDR3 spans 15 amino acids. Germline V gene sequence: CDR1 SNHLY, CDR2 FYNNEI.

A few counts support this clonotype. The chain carries TRBV11-2 and TRBJ2-7, with TRBD2 matching 11 bases. Germline V CDR1 and CDR2: SGHAT, FQNNGV. The CDR3 is 16 amino acids. V shed 6 bases, J shed 1 base, and the junction held 8 bases outside the gene matches. In DNA form, the CDR3 reads TGTGCCAGCAGAAGGACTAGCGGGCATAATTCCTACGAGCAGTACTTC. It codes for CASRRTSGHNSYEQYF.

The table lists this clonotype with many counts. The chain is built from TRBV10-3 and TRBJ2-7; 10 bases map to TRBD1. Losses at the gene ends were 6 bases for V and 5 bases for J; bases not matched to a gene: 4. Germline values: CDR1 ENHRY, CDR2 SYGVKD. The CDR3 consists of 13 residues. CDR3 loop: CAISPGQGHEQYF. The CDR3 nucleotides read TGTGCCATCAGCCCGGGACAGGGGCACGAGCAGTACTTC.

CDR3: CSVAPSGGNEQFF. For the CDR3, the DNA is TGCAGCGTTGCGCCCTCTGGTGGGAATGAGCAGTTCTTC. The chain couples TRBV29-1 to TRBJ2-1; D not certain. CDR1 SQVTM and CDR2 ANQGSEA come from the germline V gene. This CDR3 has 13 amino acids. V lost 4 bases, J lost 7 bases, and 14 bases lay in between.

This clonotype has a handful of counts. The CDR3 protein is CATQGLRSFSGANVLTF. The CDR3, as DNA: TGTGCCACCCAAGGACTTCGAAGTTTCTCTGGGGCCAACGTCCTGACTTTC. The chain has TRBV10-3 and TRBJ2-6, with D possibly being TRBD2 (5 bases). The CDR3 spans 17 residues. The germline CDR1 and CDR2 sequences are ENHRY and SYGVKD. V was shortened by 10 bases and J by 0 bases, with 19 bases between the two germline ends.

This clonotype showed up many times. This chain connects TRBV30 to TRBJ1-1, with a tentative D call TRBD1 (5 bases). Germline V gene data show CDR1 as GTSNPN and CDR2 as SVGIG (reference sequence). With 1 base removed from V and 11 bases from J, the gap between germline ends came to 14 bases. The CDR3 runs to 12 residues. DNA for the CDR3: TGTGCCTGGAGTGAGCCGCGGGGGTCGGCTTTCTTT. This encodes CAWSEPRGSAFF.

This clonotype was observed at least ten times. The chain employs TRBV12-3 or TRBV12-4 and TRBJ2-7; the match to TRBD1 covers 8 bases. The CDR3 runs 13 residues. V shed 4 bases and J 6 bases; nucleotides not matched to a gene: 5. The CDR3 coding sequence is TGTGCCAGCAGTTCGGACAGGGACGTCGAGCAGTACTTC. Translation gives CASSSDRDVEQYF.

This clonotype was observed at least ten times. The chain is built from TRBV7-9 and TRBJ1-2, with D possibly TRBD1 on 5 matching bases. The CDR3 is 14 amino acids. Deletions cut 4 bases from V and 3 bases from J, with 12 bases between. CDR1 SEHNR and CDR2 FQNEAQ come from the germline V gene (reference sequence). The CDR3 nucleotides are TGTGCCAGCAGCTGGCGGTTGGGGGACTATGGCTACACCTTC. This sequence encodes CASSWRLGDYGYTF.

This clonotype occurred a few times. V usage is TRBV7-9 and J usage is TRBJ1-5, with D possibly TRBD1 on 5 matching bases. The V end lost 5 bases, the J end lost 1 base, and 6 bases lay between the germline ends. The length of the CDR3 is 13 residues. Germline CDR1 SEHNR, CDR2 FQNEAQ (reference sequence). The CDR3 here is CASSRQSNQPQHF. The CDR3 DNA reads as TGTGCCAGCAGCAGACAGAGCAATCAGCCCCAGCATTTT. Full variable domain (rest looked up from reference TRBV7-9 and TRBJ1-5): DTGVSQNPRHKITKRGQNVTFRCDPISEHNRLYWYRQTLGQGPEFLTYFQNEAQLEKSRLLSDRFSAERPKGSFSTLEIQRTEQGDSAMYLCASSRQSNQPQHFGDGTRLSIL.

This clonotype has at least ten counts. The chain combines TRBV4-1 with TRBJ1-5; D is uncertain. From germline, CDR1 is MGHRA and CDR2 YSYEKL. CDR3 length: 15 amino acids. V lost 1 base and J 4 bases, leaving 11 bases between the germline ends. The chain's CDR3 is CASSQVGGMNQPQHF. The CDR3, as DNA: TGCGCCAGCAGCCAAGTTGGCGGAATGAATCAGCCCCAGCATTTT.

This clonotype came up many times. CDR3 region: CASSTYRNTEAFF. The CDR3 DNA follows: TGTGCCAGCAGCACCTACAGGAACACTGAAGCTTTCTTT. J is TRBJ1-1 and V is TRBV28; D unresolved. Germline assignment: CDR1 MDHEN and CDR2 SYDVKM. V lost 6 bases, J lost 1 base, and 9 bases lay in between. The CDR3 spans 13 residues. Full variable domain (remainder filled in from reference TRBV28 and TRBJ1-1): DVKVTQSSRYLVKRTGEKVFLECVQDMDHENMFWYRQDPGLGLRLIYFSYDVKMKEKGDIPEGYSVSREKKERFSLILESASTNQTSMYLCASSTYRNTEAFFGQGTRLTVV.

This clonotype appeared many times. This chain links TRBV10-3 with TRBJ2-7; 10 positions match TRBD1. Losses at the gene ends were 2 bases for V and 4 bases for J; bases not matched to a gene: 5. Germline CDR1 reads ENHRY; CDR2 reads SYGVKD. The CDR3 extends over 15 amino acids. CDR3 DNA: TGTGCCATCAGTGAGCCGGGACAGGGGCTGTACGAGCAGTACTTC. As protein: CAISEPGQGLYEQYF.

The chain combines TRBV7-9 with TRBJ2-6, with D possibly matching TRBD2 (6 bases). There are 16 residues in the CDR3. Germline V gene lookup returns CDR1 SEHNR and CDR2 FQNEAQ (reference sequence). V was cut by 4 bases and J by 3 bases, with 13 bases left in between. The DNA of the CDR3 is TGTGCCAGCAGCTACCCCCGGGGGAGTGGGGCCAACGTCCTGACTTTC. Amino acid sequence: CASSYPRGSGANVLTF.

V gene TRBV18 combines with J gene TRBJ2-1; D unresolved. Germline V lookup: CDR1 KGHSH, CDR2 LQKENI. The V end lost 3 bases, the J end lost 6 bases, and 21 bases lay between the germline ends. The CDR3 is 17 amino acids. In DNA form, the CDR3 reads TGTGCCAGCTCACCGAAAGCTTCTGGTCCGGCTGGCAATGAGCAGTTCTTC. Translating it yields CASSPKASGPAGNEQFF.

This clonotype was found a few times. The gene calls are TRBV20-1 and TRBJ1-1; perhaps TRBD1 as D (5 bases). Trimming took off 2 bases at V and 5 bases at J, with 12 bases between the two ends. The V gene's germline CDR1 is DFQATT and CDR2 SNEGSKA (reference sequence). CDR3 length: 13 residues. CDR3 coding DNA: TGCAGTGCTAGACCAGGGATTAATACTGAAGCTTTCTTT. It yields the protein CSARPGINTEAFF.

There are a few counts of this clonotype. The V gene is TRBV7-9, the J gene TRBJ2-1; TRBD2 matches 7 bases. CDR1 SEHNR and CDR2 FQNEAQ come from the germline V gene (reference sequence). This CDR3 is 14 amino acids long. J was trimmed by 12 bases and V by 5 bases; bases with no gene match: 13. The CDR3 sequence: CASSRGLAAWWQFF. The CDR3 region has the DNA TGTGCCAGCAGCCGCGGGCTAGCGGCTTGGTGGCAGTTCTTC.

This clonotype was detected many times. The chain is built from TRBV5-1 and TRBJ2-2; the match to TRBD2 covers 8 bases. CDR3 length: 17 residues. Unmatched junction bases numbered 5, after V lost 1 base and J lost 0 bases. The germline V gene has CDR1 SGHRS and CDR2 YFSETQ. The CDR3 DNA reads TGCGCCAGCAGCTTGAGGGGTAGCGGGGCGAACACCGGGGAGCTGTTTTTT. It yields the protein CASSLRGSGANTGELFF.